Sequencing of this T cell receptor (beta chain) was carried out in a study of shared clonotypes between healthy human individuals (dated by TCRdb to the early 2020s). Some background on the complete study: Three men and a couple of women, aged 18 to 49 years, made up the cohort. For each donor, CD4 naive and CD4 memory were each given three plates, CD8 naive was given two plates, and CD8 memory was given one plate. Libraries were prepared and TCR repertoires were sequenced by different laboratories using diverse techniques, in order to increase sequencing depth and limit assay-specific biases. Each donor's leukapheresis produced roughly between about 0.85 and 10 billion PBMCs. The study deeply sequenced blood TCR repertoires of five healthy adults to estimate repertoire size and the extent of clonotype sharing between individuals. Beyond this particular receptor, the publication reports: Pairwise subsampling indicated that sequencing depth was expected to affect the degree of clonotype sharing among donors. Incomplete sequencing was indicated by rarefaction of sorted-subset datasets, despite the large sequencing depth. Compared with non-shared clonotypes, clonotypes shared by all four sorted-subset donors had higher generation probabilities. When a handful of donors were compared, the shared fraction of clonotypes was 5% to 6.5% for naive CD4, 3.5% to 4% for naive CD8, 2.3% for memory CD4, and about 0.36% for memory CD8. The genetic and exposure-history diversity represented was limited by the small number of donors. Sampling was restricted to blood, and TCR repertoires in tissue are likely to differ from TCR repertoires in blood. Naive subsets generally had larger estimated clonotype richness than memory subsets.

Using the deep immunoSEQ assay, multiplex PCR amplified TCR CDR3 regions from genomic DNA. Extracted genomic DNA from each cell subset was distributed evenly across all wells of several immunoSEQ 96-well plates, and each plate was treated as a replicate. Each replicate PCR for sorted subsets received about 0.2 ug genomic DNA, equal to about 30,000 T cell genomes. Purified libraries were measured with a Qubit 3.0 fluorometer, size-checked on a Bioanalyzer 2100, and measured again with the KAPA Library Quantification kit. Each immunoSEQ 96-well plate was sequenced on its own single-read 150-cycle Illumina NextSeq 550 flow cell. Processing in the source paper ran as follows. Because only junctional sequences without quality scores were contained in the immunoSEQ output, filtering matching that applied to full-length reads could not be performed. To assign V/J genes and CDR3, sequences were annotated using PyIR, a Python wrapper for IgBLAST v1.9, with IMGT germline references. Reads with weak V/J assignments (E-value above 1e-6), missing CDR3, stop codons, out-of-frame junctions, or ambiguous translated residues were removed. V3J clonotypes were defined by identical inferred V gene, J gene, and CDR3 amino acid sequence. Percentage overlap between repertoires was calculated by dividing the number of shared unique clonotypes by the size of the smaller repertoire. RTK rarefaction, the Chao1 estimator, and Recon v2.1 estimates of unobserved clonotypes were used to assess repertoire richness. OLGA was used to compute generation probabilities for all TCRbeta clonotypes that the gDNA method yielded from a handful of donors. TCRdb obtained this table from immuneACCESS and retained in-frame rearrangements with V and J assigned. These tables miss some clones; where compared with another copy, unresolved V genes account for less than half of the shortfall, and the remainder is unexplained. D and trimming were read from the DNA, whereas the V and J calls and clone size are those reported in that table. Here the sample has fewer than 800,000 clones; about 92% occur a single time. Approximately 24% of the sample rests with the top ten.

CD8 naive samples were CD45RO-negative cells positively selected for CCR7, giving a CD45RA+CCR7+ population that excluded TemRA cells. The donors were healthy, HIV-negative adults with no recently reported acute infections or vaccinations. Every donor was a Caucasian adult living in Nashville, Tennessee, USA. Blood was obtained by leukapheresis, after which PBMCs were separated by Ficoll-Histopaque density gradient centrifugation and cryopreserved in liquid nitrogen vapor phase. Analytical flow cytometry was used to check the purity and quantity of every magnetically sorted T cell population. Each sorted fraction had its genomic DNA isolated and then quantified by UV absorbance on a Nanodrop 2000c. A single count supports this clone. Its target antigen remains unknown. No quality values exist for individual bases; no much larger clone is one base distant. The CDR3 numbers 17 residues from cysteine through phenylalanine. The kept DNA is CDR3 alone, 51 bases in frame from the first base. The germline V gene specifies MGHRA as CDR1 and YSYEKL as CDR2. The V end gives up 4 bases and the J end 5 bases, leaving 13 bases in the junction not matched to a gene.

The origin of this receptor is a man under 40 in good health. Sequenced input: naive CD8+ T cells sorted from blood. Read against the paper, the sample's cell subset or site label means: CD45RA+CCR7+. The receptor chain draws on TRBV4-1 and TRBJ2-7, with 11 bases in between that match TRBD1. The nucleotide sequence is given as TGCGCCAGCAGCCTCTTGGACGGGACAGGGGGTTTCCACGAGCAGTACTTC. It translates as CASSLLDGTGGFHEQYF.